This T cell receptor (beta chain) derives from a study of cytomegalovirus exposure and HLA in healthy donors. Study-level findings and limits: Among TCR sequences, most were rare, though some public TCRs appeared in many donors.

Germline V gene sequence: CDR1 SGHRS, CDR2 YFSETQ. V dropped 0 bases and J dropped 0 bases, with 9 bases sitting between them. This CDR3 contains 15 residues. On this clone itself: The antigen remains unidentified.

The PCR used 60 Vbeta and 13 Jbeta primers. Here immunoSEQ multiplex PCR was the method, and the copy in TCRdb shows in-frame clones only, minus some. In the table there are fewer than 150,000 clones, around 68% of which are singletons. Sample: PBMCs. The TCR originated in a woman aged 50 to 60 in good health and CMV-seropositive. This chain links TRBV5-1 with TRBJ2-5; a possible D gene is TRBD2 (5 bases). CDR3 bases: TGCGCCAGCAGCTTGGATCCGGGGAACCAAGAGACCCAGTACTTC. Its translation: CASSLDPGNQETQYF. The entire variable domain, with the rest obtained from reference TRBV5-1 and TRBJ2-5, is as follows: KAGVTQTPRYLIKTRGQQVTLSCSPISGHRSVSWYQQTPGQGLQFLFEYFSETQRNKGNFPGRFSGRQFSNSRSEMNVSTLELGDSALYLCASSLDPGNQETQYFGPGTRLLVL.